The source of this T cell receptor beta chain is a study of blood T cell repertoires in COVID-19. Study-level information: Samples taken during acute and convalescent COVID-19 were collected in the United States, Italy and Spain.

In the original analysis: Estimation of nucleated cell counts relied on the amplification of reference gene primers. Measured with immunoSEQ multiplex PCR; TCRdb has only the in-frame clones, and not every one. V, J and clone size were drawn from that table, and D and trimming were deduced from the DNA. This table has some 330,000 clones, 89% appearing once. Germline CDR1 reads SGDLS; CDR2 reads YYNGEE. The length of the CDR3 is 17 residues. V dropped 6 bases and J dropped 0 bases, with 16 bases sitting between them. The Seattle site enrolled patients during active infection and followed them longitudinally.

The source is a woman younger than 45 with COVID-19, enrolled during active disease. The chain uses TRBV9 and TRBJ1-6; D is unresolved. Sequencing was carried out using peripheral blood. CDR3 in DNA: TGTGCCAGCAAAACCGCCCGGCACTACTCCTATAATTCACCCCTCCACTTT. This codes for CASKTARHYSYNSPLHF. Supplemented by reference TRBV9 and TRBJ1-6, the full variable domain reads DSGVTQTPKHLITATGQRVTLRCSPRSGDLSVYWYQQSLDQGLQFLIQYYNGEERAKGNILERFSAQQFPDLHSELNLSSLELGDSALYFCASKTARHYSYNSPLHFGNGTRLTVT.